Below, 32 T cell receptor beta chains from the same sample are listed, as sequenced in a study of cytomegalovirus exposure and HLA in healthy donors. Primers for the PCR totalled 60 Vbeta and 13 Jbeta. Assay: immunoSEQ multiplex PCR; the TCRdb copy retains only in-frame clones and omits some. This sample's table has 95,000 to 150,000 clones. Specimen: PBMCs. These TCRs come from a man aged 25 to 40 in good health and CMV-seronegative.

The chain joins TRBV5-1 to TRBJ2-5, with 11 bases matching TRBD2. Trimming took 3 bases from V and 4 from J; bases not matched to a gene: 2. The germline gives CDR1 SGHRS, CDR2 YFSETQ. This CDR3 comprises 14 residues. CDR3: CASSSGLAGETQYF. In nucleotides, the CDR3 is TGCGCCAGCAGCTCCGGACTAGCGGGAGAGACCCAGTACTTC.

This sequence joins TRBV30 and TRBJ1-2; D may be TRBD1 (5 bases). CDR1 is GTSNPN, CDR2 SVGIG, per germline (reference sequence). The V and J ends lost 3 bases and 4 bases respectively, with 15 bases between them. The CDR3 is made up of 14 amino acids. The CDR3 loop reads CAWRDGGLFYGYTF. The CDR3 bases are TGTGCCTGGAGGGACGGGGGTTTATTCTATGGCTACACCTTC.

V gene TRBV14 combines with J gene TRBJ1-2, with TRBD1 identical over 11 bases. Trimming cost V 3 bases and J 8 bases; bases outside gene matches: 2. This CDR3 spans 13 amino acids. The germline CDR1 and CDR2 sequences are SGHDN and FVKESK. The CDR3 region is CASSQGQGDGYTF. The CDR3, as DNA: TGTGCCAGCAGCCAGGGACAGGGGGACGGCTACACCTTC.

The rearrangement joins TRBV6-1 to TRBJ2-3, with D possibly TRBD2 on 5 matching bases. Trimming removed 5 bases from V and 6 bases from J, with 18 bases in between. The CDR3 runs to 15 residues. Germline V gene lookup returns CDR1 MNHNS and CDR2 SASEGT. The CDR3 protein is CASSLTLMPGDTQYF. Here the CDR3 DNA reads TGTGCCAGCAGTCTGACCCTCATGCCGGGGGATACGCAGTATTTT.

The chain combines TRBV5-4 with TRBJ1-1; D unresolved. Germline assignment: CDR1 SGHNT and CDR2 YYREEE (reference sequence). The CDR3 covers 15 residues. V gave up 0 bases and J gave up 2 bases, with 11 bases separating them. The CDR3 DNA is TGTGCCAGCAGCTTGGATCGGCCGGGTAACACTGAAGCTTTCTTT. Protein sequence: CASSLDRPGNTEAFF.

The chain combines TRBV5-1 with TRBJ2-6; D is ambiguous. Germline loops: CDR1 SGHRS, CDR2 YFSETQ. There are 18 residues in the CDR3. V dropped 0 bases and J dropped 4 bases, with 17 bases sitting between them. CDR3 sequence: CASSLADGPYQGANVLTF. As DNA, the CDR3 is TGCGCCAGCAGCTTGGCCGATGGGCCTTACCAGGGGGCCAACGTCCTGACTTTC.

This rearrangement joins TRBV6-5 to TRBJ2-7; TRBD1 matches 7 bases. This CDR3 region has 13 residues. Germline CDR1 and CDR2: MNHEY and SVGAGI. Losses at the gene ends were 2 bases for V and 3 bases for J; bases not matched to a gene: 1. The CDR3 sequence is CASSYRQGYEQYF. The CDR3, as DNA: TGTGCCAGCAGTTACCGACAGGGCTACGAGCAGTACTTC.

The chain recombines TRBV19 with TRBJ1-5, with 7 bases aligning to TRBD1. After removal of 7 bases from V and 3 bases from J, the junction contained 6 bases not matched to a gene. CDR1 is LNHDA and CDR2 is SQIVND in the germline V gene (reference sequence). This CDR3 region has 14 residues. The CDR3 DNA sequence: TGTGCCAGTACCGCGGGACAGTTCAATCAGCCCCAGCATTTT. Residues: CASTAGQFNQPQHF.

V gene TRBV7-7 combines with J gene TRBJ2-1; TRBD2 matches at 8 bases. There are 14 residues in the CDR3. The trim removed 1 base at V and 7 bases at J, leaving 3 bases unmatched. Germline values: CDR1 SSHAT, CDR2 FNYEAQ (reference sequence). The DNA for the CDR3 is TGTGCCAGCAGCTTAGGAGCGGGAGATAATGAGCAGTTCTTC. This codes for CASSLGAGDNEQFF.

CDR3 sequence: CASSSHRGHSPLHF. The CDR3 nucleotides read TGTGCCAGCAGCTCTCACAGGGGCCATTCACCCCTCCACTTT. V is TRBV7-9 and J is TRBJ1-6; 7 bases agree with TRBD1. V lost 4 bases, J lost 8 bases, and 5 bases stayed unmatched. This CDR3 contains 14 residues. Germline V CDR1 and CDR2: SEHNR, FQNEAQ (reference sequence).

The chain recombines TRBV2 with TRBJ1-6; no clear D gene. CDR3 size: 14 residues. Germline CDR1 is SNHLY and CDR2 is FYNNEI. Trimming pared 6 bases from V and 7 bases from J, leaving 13 bases between. CDR3 region: CASSGTGRNSPLHF. DNA for the CDR3: TGTGCCAGCAGCGGAACGGGTCGAAATTCACCCCTCCACTTT.

The chain has TRBV13 and TRBJ2-7, with TRBD2 as a possible D gene (5 bases). V lost 5 bases and J lost 2, with 10 bases in between. CDR1 PRHDT and CDR2 FYEKMQ come from the germline V gene (reference sequence). The CDR3 spans 13 residues. The CDR3 DNA reads TGTGCCAGCAGCCCGACGGGGACCTACGAGCAGTACTTC. Its translation: CASSPTGTYEQYF.

The rearrangement uses TRBV28 and TRBJ1-5; TRBD1 matches at 8 bases. With 10 bases clipped from V and 6 bases from J, the junction kept 17 bases outside the gene matches. The germline V gene has CDR1 MDHEN and CDR2 SYDVKM. The CDR3 extends over 16 amino acids. The CDR3 DNA is TGTGCCATCCTCCCAGGGGGCGCATGGTTAAGTCAGCCCCAGCATTTT. Amino acid sequence: CAILPGGAWLSQPQHF. The full variable domain, with the rest looked up from reference TRBV28 and TRBJ1-5, is DVKVTQSSRYLVKRTGEKVFLECVQDMDHENMFWYRQDPGLGLRLIYFSYDVKMKEKGDIPEGYSVSREKKERFSLILESASTNQTSMYLCAILPGGAWLSQPQHFGDGTRLSIL.

The chain recombines TRBV7-9 with TRBJ1-2; D gene ambiguous. The CDR3 sequence is 13 residues long. V gave up 5 bases and J gave up 8 bases, with 15 bases separating them. Germline CDR1 and CDR2: SEHNR and FQNEAQ (reference sequence). The CDR3 here is CASSPSQQQGYTF. In nucleotides, the CDR3 is TGTGCCAGCAGCCCAAGCCAACAGCAGGGCTACACCTTC.

This rearrangement joins TRBV4-3 to TRBJ2-3; 9 nucleotides match TRBD1. After removal of 4 bases from V and 6 bases from J, the junction contained 2 bases not matched to a gene. The CDR3 totals 13 residues. CDR1 is LGHNA and CDR2 is YSLEER in the germline V gene. CDR3 nucleotide sequence: TGCGCCAGCAGCCTACAGGGGGCGGATACGCAGTATTTT. Translation gives CASSLQGADTQYF.

The chain couples TRBV28 to TRBJ2-7; 8 nucleotides match TRBD1. Germline values: CDR1 MDHEN, CDR2 SYDVKM. After removal of 4 bases from V and 3 bases from J, the junction contained 2 bases not matched to a gene. The length of the CDR3 is 13 residues. CDR3 protein: CASSYDRGYEQYF. CDR3 DNA: TGTGCCAGCAGTTACGACAGGGGCTACGAGCAGTACTTC.

The chain links TRBV7-9 to TRBJ2-1; perhaps TRBD2 as D (5 bases). The V end lost 2 bases, the J end lost 10 bases, and 12 bases lay between the germline ends. This CDR3 is 13 amino acids long. In germline, CDR1 is SEHNR, CDR2 FQNEAQ (reference sequence). CDR3 protein: CASSLNDRGEQFF. In DNA, the CDR3 is TGTGCCAGCAGCTTAAATGACCGAGGGGAGCAGTTCTTC.

This chain uses TRBV6-6 with TRBJ2-3; a possible D gene is TRBD1 (7 bases). From germline, CDR1 is MNHNY and CDR2 SVGAGI (reference sequence). Trimming shortened V by 7 bases and J by 4 bases, and 15 bases separated the two germline ends. This CDR3 region has 14 residues. CDR3 region: CASIARGAPDTQYF. CDR3 nucleotide sequence: TGTGCCAGCATAGCCAGGGGGGCCCCAGATACGCAGTATTTT.

This chain links TRBV4-1 with TRBJ2-3; 7 bases agree with TRBD1. The trim removed 1 base at V and 6 bases at J, leaving 7 bases unmatched. The CDR3 totals 15 residues. Germline CDR1 MGHRA, CDR2 YSYEKL. The CDR3 region has the DNA TGCGCCAGCAGCCAAGCCCCTAACAGGGGTGATACGCAGTATTTT. Protein: CASSQAPNRGDTQYF.

The V and J genes are TRBV7-8 and TRBJ2-7; 11 bases match TRBD1. CDR3 length: 14 residues. Germline-derived CDR1 and CDR2 are SGHVS and FQNEAQ. V trimming: 4 bases; J trimming: 6 bases; junction bases outside the gene matches: 5. In nucleotides, the CDR3 is TGTGCCAGCAGCTCCGGGACAGGGGGGCTCGAGCAGTACTTC. This encodes CASSSGTGGLEQYF.

A word on this clone: Other nucleotide sequences from this sample produce the same CDR3. This chain uses TRBV4-3 with TRBJ2-2; 7 nucleotides agree with TRBD1. The V gene's germline CDR1 is LGHNA and CDR2 YSLEER. This CDR3 has 14 amino acids. V lost 8 bases and J lost 7; bases outside the gene matches: 10. CDR3 region: CASRRRDSHGELFF. The CDR3 region has the DNA TGCGCCAGCCGACGCCGGGACAGCCACGGGGAGCTGTTTTTT.

The CDR3 loop reads CASSNIVEGLEQYF. CDR3 coding DNA: TGTGCCAGCAGCAACATCGTGGAGGGGCTGGAGCAGTACTTC. V usage is TRBV28 and J usage is TRBJ2-5, with D tentatively TRBD2 (6 bases). V was shortened by 6 bases and J by 11 bases, with 22 bases between the two germline ends. CDR3 length equals 14 residues. Germline CDR1 MDHEN, CDR2 SYDVKM.

The rearrangement links TRBV7-2 to TRBJ2-7, with TRBD1 matching over 8 bases. The V gene's germline CDR1 is SGHTA and CDR2 FQGNSA. J was trimmed by 3 bases and V by 6 bases; bases with no gene match: 10. CDR3 size: 15 residues. CDR3 coding DNA: TGTGCCAGCAGTCATACAGGGGGGTTAGTCTACGAGCAGTACTTC. It translates to CASSHTGGLVYEQYF. Based on the CDR3 plus reference TRBV7-2 and TRBJ2-7, the full variable domain is GAGVSQSPSNKVTEKGKDVELRCDPISGHTALYWYRQSLGQGLEFLIYFQGNSAPDKSGLPSDRFSAERTGGSVSTLTIQRTQQEDSAVYLCASSHTGGLVYEQYFGPGTRLTVT.

The chain uses TRBV5-6 and TRBJ1-2; possibly TRBD1 for D (6 bases). Trimming shortened V by 2 bases and J by 3 bases, and 11 bases separated the two germline ends. The germline V gene encodes CDR1 SGHDT and CDR2 YYEEEE. This CDR3 spans 14 amino acids. The CDR3 loop reads CASSFPTGYYGYTF. The DNA for the CDR3 is TGTGCCAGCAGCTTCCCGACAGGCTACTATGGCTACACCTTC.

The chain uses TRBV5-1 and TRBJ2-5, with 12 bases identical to TRBD1. Matching the DNA end better, TRBJ2-7 makes the J call doubtful. Germline values: CDR1 SGHRS, CDR2 YFSETQ. This CDR3 region has 15 residues. DNA for the CDR3: TGCGCCAGCAGCCTGGGACAGGGGGCGACCTACGAGCAGTACTTC. It yields the protein CASSLGQGATYEQYF.

This chain uses TRBV30 with TRBJ1-2; 10 bases line up with TRBD1. Germline V lookup: CDR1 GTSNPN, CDR2 SVGIG (reference sequence). The CDR3 runs to 13 residues. The J segment lost 6 bases and the V segment lost 1 base, leaving 2 bases of the junction unmatched. The CDR3 reads CAWSAGTGDGYTF. In DNA, the CDR3 is TGTGCCTGGAGTGCCGGGACAGGGGATGGCTACACCTTC.

The V call is TRBV6-6, the J call TRBJ2-2, with 7 bases aligning to TRBD1. CDR3 length equals 15 residues. Germline trimming cut 8 bases from V and 0 bases from J; bases unmatched to any gene: 6. Germline CDR1 reads MNHNY; CDR2 reads SVGAGI (reference sequence). CDR3 nucleotide sequence: TGTGCCAGCGTCGTCGGACAGGCGAACACCGGGGAGCTGTTTTTT. As protein: CASVVGQANTGELFF.

The gene calls are TRBV30 and TRBJ2-1; the match to TRBD1 covers 9 bases. Germline V CDR1 and CDR2: GTSNPN, SVGIG (reference sequence). V trimming: 1 base; J trimming: 4 bases; junction bases outside the gene matches: 5. CDR3 length equals 15 residues. The CDR3 reads CAWSGLGQGYNEQFF. DNA of the CDR3: TGTGCCTGGAGTGGCCTCGGACAGGGGTACAATGAGCAGTTCTTC.

The chain is built from TRBV5-6 and TRBJ2-3, with D perhaps TRBD1 (6 bases). The CDR3 covers 15 residues. V lost 0 bases and J 2 bases, leaving 10 bases between the germline ends. CDR1 and CDR2 from the germline V gene are SGHDT and YYEEEE. The CDR3 protein is CASSLAGTHTDTQYF. The CDR3 coding sequence is TGTGCCAGCAGCTTGGCCGGGACACACACAGATACGCAGTATTTT.

This chain links TRBV2 with TRBJ1-2; D is uncertain. Germline V CDR1 and CDR2: SNHLY, FYNNEI. The CDR3 contains 13 residues. The V and J ends lost 0 bases and 6 bases respectively, with 8 bases between them. The CDR3 nucleotides are TGTGCCAGCAGTGAAGCGCGTGGTCATGGCTACACCTTC. Its protein product is CASSEARGHGYTF.

Points on this clone: The junction departs from the called germline gene at one end, perhaps through a read error. The chain couples TRBV4-1 to TRBJ2-7; 7 positions agree with TRBD2. This CDR3 is 13 amino acids long. Germline-derived CDR1 and CDR2 are MGHRA and YSYEKL. The DNA for the CDR3 is TGCGTCAGCAGCTCAGGGACTACCTACGAGCAGTACTTC. Its protein is CVSSSGTTYEQYF.

This rearrangement joins TRBV4-1 to TRBJ1-2; a weak D match, TRBD1 (5 bases). V lost 4 bases and J lost 3, with 12 bases in between. The germline CDR1 and CDR2 sequences are MGHRA and YSYEKL. This CDR3 has 14 amino acids. The chain's CDR3 is CASSPPGYDYGYTF. In DNA, the CDR3 is TGCGCCAGCAGCCCACCAGGGTATGACTATGGCTACACCTTC.